A single sample gave rise to the 16 T cell receptor beta chains below, sequenced in a study of early T cells in non-severe SARS-CoV-2 infection. TCRdb reprocessed the 5' RACE reads via MiXCR and lists one record per CDR3 protein. The sample comprises 70,000 to 95,000 distinct CDR3 sequences, about 14% of which are singletons, and 10% to 11% rests with the top ten. Sequences were obtained from whole blood. The receptors originated from an adult who was a healthcare worker with PCR-confirmed SARS-CoV-2 infection or an uninfected control (not recorded which).

The chain recombines TRBV20-1 with TRBJ2-7; TRBD2 matches 9 bases. The CDR3 loop spans 14 amino acids. The V and J ends lost 3 bases and 3 bases, in that order; junction bases with no gene match: 6. CDR1 is DFQATT and CDR2 is SNEGSKA in the germline V gene (reference sequence). CDR3 protein: CSASDLAGFYEQYF. In DNA, the CDR3 is TGCAGTGCTAGTGACCTAGCGGGGTTCTACGAGCAGTACTTC.

This clonotype was found a few times. V is TRBV25-1 and J is TRBJ2-7; TRBD2 aligns across 12 bases. The CDR3 extends over 16 amino acids. V was pared by 4 bases and J by 2 bases, with 6 bases of the junction left unmatched. Germline loops: CDR1 MGHDK, CDR2 SYGVNS. The CDR3 DNA reads as TGTGCCAGCAGTGCGCTCCGGACTAGCGGGACCTACGAGCAGTACTTC. It encodes CASSALRTSGTYEQYF.

The sample holds many counts of this clonotype. The chain recombines TRBV9 with TRBJ2-2, with 7 bases identical to TRBD1. Germline V CDR1 and CDR2: SGDLS, YYNGEE. The CDR3 length is 16 residues. The ends lost 3 bases at V and 3 bases at J; junction bases unmatched: 8. The DNA of the CDR3 is TGTGCCAGCAGCGCGACAGGGAACGGGTACACCGGGGAGCTGTTTTTT. Translating gives CASSATGNGYTGELFF.

This clonotype was detected only a few times. This chain links TRBV5-1 with TRBJ2-1, with a weak D call TRBD2 (6 bases). The germline CDR1 and CDR2 sequences are SGHRS and YFSETQ. V was shortened by 4 bases and J by 5 bases, with 19 bases between the two germline ends. This CDR3 region has 16 residues. CDR3 bases: TGCGCCAGCAGCCGGGAAGGCGCGGGGATAAACAATGAGCAGTTCTTC. This codes for CASSREGAGINNEQFF.

This chain links TRBV5-1 with TRBJ1-4; D ambiguous. Trimming shortened V by 0 bases and J by 6 bases, and 6 bases separated the two germline ends. This CDR3 spans 13 amino acids. Germline V gene sequence: CDR1 SGHRS, CDR2 YFSETQ. CDR3 in amino acids: CASSLGDDEKLFF. The CDR3 DNA reads TGCGCCAGCAGCTTGGGAGATGATGAAAAACTGTTTTTT.

This clonotype came up a few times. V usage is TRBV20-1 and J usage is TRBJ2-5; 12 bases match TRBD1. Germline assignment: CDR1 DFQATT and CDR2 SNEGSKA (reference sequence). The CDR3 loop spans 16 amino acids. The ends lost 1 base at V and 4 bases at J; junction bases unmatched: 7. DNA of the CDR3: TGCAGTGCTAGAGGGGACAGGGGGCGGATGAGAGAGACCCAGTACTTC. It translates to CSARGDRGRMRETQYF.

This clonotype was seen more than once but under ten times. The V gene is TRBV7-9, the J gene TRBJ2-1; possible D gene TRBD1, 5 bases. Trimming shortened V by 5 bases and J by 10 bases, and 12 bases separated the two germline ends. The CDR3 spans 12 residues. Germline-derived CDR1 and CDR2 are SEHNR and FQNEAQ (reference sequence). This CDR3 reads CASSPWTREQFF. The DNA for the CDR3 is TGTGCCAGCAGCCCCTGGACAAGAGAGCAGTTCTTC.

This clonotype was observed a handful of times. The chain uses TRBV5-8 and TRBJ2-3, with 14 bases that match TRBD2. The CDR3 totals 17 residues. V dropped 2 bases and J dropped 0; count of bases not matched to a gene: 2. Looked up from germline, CDR1 is SGHTS and CDR2 is YDEGEE. The CDR3 sequence is CASSLRTSGGSTDTQYF. The CDR3 DNA reads as TGTGCCAGCAGCTTACGGACTAGCGGGGGGAGCACAGATACGCAGTATTTT.

The table lists this clonotype with a few counts. This chain's CDR3 is CASSHHRGDEKLFF. The CDR3 coding sequence is TGTGCCAGCAGCCACCACCGGGGGGACGAAAAACTGTTTTTT. The rearrangement joins TRBV21-1 to TRBJ1-4; the table's D call TRBD1 went unverified against the DNA. TRBV21-1 is labeled a pseudogene. The CDR3 sequence is 14 residues long.

This clonotype was recorded at least ten times. The rearrangement joins TRBV28 to TRBJ1-6; the D is unclear. This CDR3 contains 15 residues. V was cut by 7 bases and J by 6 bases, with 16 bases left in between. The V gene's germline CDR1 is MDHEN and CDR2 SYDVKM. Here the CDR3 DNA reads TGTGCCAGCACCCCTCCGGTCCCACTTAATTCACCCCTCCACTTT. Translating it yields CASTPPVPLNSPLHF.

The chain has TRBV18 and TRBJ1-3, with D perhaps TRBD1 (5 bases). CDR1 is KGHSH and CDR2 is LQKENI in the germline V gene. The CDR3 is 16 amino acids. Trimming removed 3 bases from V and 1 base from J, with 13 bases in between. CDR3 bases: TGTGCCAGCTCACCCCCCTCTGCAGGGTCTGGAAACACCATATATTTT. This encodes CASSPPSAGSGNTIYF.

The table lists this clonotype with many counts. The chain couples TRBV29-1 to TRBJ2-2, with a possible D match to TRBD1 (5 bases). CDR3 length equals 14 residues. Germline V gene sequence: CDR1 SQVTM, CDR2 ANQGSEA. The V end was cut by 4 bases, the J end by 2 bases, with 11 bases between. CDR3 amino acids: CSVVQGTNTGELFF. CDR3 sequence (DNA): TGCAGCGTTGTGCAGGGCACTAACACCGGGGAGCTGTTTTTT.

This clonotype appeared a few times. J is TRBJ2-2 and V is TRBV3-1; the match to TRBD2 covers 8 bases. V gave up 2 bases and J gave up 3 bases; unmatched junction bases: 5. This CDR3 has 16 amino acids. Germline lookup yields CDR1 LGHDT and CDR2 YNNKEL (reference sequence). CDR3 DNA sequence: TGTGCCAGCAGCCAATGGGGACTAGAGGACACCGGGGAGCTGTTTTTT. Translating gives CASSQWGLEDTGELFF.

This clonotype was observed a few times. The chain employs TRBV20-1 and TRBJ1-1; D unresolved. The germline V gene encodes CDR1 DFQATT and CDR2 SNEGSKA (reference sequence). The CDR3 covers 13 residues. With 0 bases removed from V and 3 bases from J, the gap between germline ends came to 8 bases. CDR3 in DNA: TGCAGTGCTAGAGAAATCGGGCACACTGAAGCTTTCTTT. This encodes CSAREIGHTEAFF.

This clonotype was observed many times. V gene TRBV3-1 combines with J gene TRBJ1-2; 10 bases align to TRBD1. CDR3 length: 16 amino acids. CDR1 and CDR2 from the germline V gene are LGHDT and YNNKEL (reference sequence). The J segment lost 4 bases and the V segment lost 3 bases, leaving 8 bases of the junction unmatched. The CDR3 nucleotides read TGTGCCAGCAGCCACGGGACAGGGGAGGTTGGCTATGGCTACACCTTC. The encoded protein is CASSHGTGEVGYGYTF.

The CDR3: CSASNSNEQFF. The CDR3 coding sequence is TGCAGTGCTAGTAATTCCAATGAGCAGTTCTTC. V and J are TRBV20-1 and TRBJ2-1, with unresolved D. The CDR3 has 11 residues. Trimming stripped 3 bases from V and 6 bases from J, with 6 bases between. Germline CDR1 and CDR2: DFQATT and SNEGSKA (reference sequence).